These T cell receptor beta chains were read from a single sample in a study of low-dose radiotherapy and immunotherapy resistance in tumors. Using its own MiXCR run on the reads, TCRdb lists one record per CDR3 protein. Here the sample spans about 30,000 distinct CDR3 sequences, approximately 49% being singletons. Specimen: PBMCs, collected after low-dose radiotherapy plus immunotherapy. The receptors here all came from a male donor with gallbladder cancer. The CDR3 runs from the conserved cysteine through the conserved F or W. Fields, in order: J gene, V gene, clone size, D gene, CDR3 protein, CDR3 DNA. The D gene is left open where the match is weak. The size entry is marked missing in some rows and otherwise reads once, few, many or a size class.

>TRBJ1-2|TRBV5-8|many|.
CASSLEGGPEALDYGYTF
TGTGCCAGCAGCTTGGAGGGGGGACCTGAAGCCCTGGACTATGGCTACACCTTC
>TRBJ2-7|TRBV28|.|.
CASHTPPETLSVEQYF
TGTGCCAGCCACACGCCCCCGGAGACCTTATCGGTCGAGCAGTACTTC
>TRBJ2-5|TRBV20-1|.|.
CSAPQAASGETQYF
TGCAGTGCCCCCCAGGCCGCGTCAGGAGAGACCCAGTACTTC
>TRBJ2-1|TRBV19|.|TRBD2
CASNGGTSGGAPAPNEQFF
TGTGCCAGTAATGGGGGGACTAGCGGGGGAGCCCCAGCCCCTAATGAGCAGTTCTTC
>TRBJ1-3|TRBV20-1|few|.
CSARDLGGSGNTIYF
TGCAGTGCTAGAGATTTGGGGGGTTCTGGAAACACCATATATTTT
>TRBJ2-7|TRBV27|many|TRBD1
CASSLIPGGVYEQYF
TGTGCCAGCAGTTTAATCCCAGGGGGTGTCTACGAGCAGTACTTC
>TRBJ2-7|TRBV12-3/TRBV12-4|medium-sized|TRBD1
CASSATGVIEYEQYF
TGTGCCAGCAGTGCGACAGGGGTAATTGAGTACGAGCAGTACTTC
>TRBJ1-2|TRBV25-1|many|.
CASSENTPGFGDGYTF
TGTGCCAGCAGTGAAAACACGCCGGGCTTTGGGGATGGCTACACCTTC
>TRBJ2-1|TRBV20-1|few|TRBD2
CSTQRLAGLNEQFF
TGCAGTACCCAGAGGCTAGCGGGGCTCAATGAGCAGTTCTTC
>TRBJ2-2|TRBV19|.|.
CASSMEDTGELFF
TGTGCCAGTAGTATGGAGGACACCGGGGAGCTGTTTTTT
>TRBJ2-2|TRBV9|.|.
CASSGTGGAAGELFF
TGTGCCAGCAGCGGAACGGGTGGGGCCGCCGGGGAGCTGTTTTTT
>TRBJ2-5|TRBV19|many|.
CASGADVGQETQYF
TGTGCCAGTGGTGCGGACGTGGGACAAGAGACCCAGTACTTC
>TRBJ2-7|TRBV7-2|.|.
CASTDVRTAPYEQYF
TGTGCCAGCACTGATGTGAGGACAGCACCCTACGAGCAGTACTTC
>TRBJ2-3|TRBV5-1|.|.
CASSLVLLDTQYF
TGCGCCAGCAGCTTGGTACTTTTGGATACGCAGTATTTT
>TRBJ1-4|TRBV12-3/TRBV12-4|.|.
CASSLQQRGPSYGDEKLFF
TGTGCCAGCAGTTTACAGCAACGGGGCCCTTCTTATGGTGATGAAAAACTGTTTTTT
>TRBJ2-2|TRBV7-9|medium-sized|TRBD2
CASSPGRASGRRNTGELFF
TGTGCCAGCAGCCCAGGACGGGCTAGCGGGCGAAGGAACACCGGGGAGCTGTTTTTT
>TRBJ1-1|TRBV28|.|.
CASSLAGGRARVTEAFF
TGTGCCAGCAGTTTGGCGGGAGGCCGAGCTAGGGTCACTGAAGCTTTCTTT
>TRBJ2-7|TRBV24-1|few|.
CATEGQNYEQYF
TGTGCCACCGAGGGCCAGAACTACGAGCAGTACTTC
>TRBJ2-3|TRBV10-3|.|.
CAISDSGRLSGHTDTQYF
TGTGCCATCAGTGATTCAGGACGGCTAAGCGGGCACACAGATACGCAGTATTTT
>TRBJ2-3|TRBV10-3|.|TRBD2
CAISGTSGGAGADTQYF
TGTGCCATCAGTGGGACTAGCGGGGGGGCCGGTGCAGATACGCAGTATTTT
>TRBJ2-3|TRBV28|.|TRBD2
CASSSLIAGNLDTQYF
TGTGCCAGCAGTTCCCTTATAGCGGGAAACTTAGATACGCAGTATTTT
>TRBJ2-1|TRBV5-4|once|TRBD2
CASSLRLAGNNEQFF
TGTGCCAGCAGCTTAAGACTAGCGGGAAACAATGAGCAGTTCTTC
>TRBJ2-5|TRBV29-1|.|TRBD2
CSVVLAGVRETQYF
TGCAGCGTTGTTTTAGCGGGAGTCCGTGAGACCCAGTACTTC
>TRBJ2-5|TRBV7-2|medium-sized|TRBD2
CASSLVREVTSPPMETQYF
TGTGCCAGCAGCTTAGTTCGTGAGGTGACTAGCCCCCCGATGGAGACCCAGTACTTC
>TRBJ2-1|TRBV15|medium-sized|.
CATGLKGRRVHEQFF
TGTGCCACCGGGCTGAAAGGAAGAAGGGTCCATGAGCAGTTCTTC
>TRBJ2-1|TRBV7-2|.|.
CASSLAFVRSGEQFF
TGTGCCAGCAGCTTAGCCTTTGTGCGTTCCGGTGAGCAGTTCTTC
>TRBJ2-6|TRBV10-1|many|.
CASSEGTTGANVLTF
TGCGCCAGCAGTGAAGGGACAACTGGGGCCAACGTCCTGACTTTC
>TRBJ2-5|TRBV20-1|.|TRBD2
CSASKTSGGETQYF
TGCAGTGCTAGTAAGACTAGCGGGGGAGAGACCCAGTACTTC
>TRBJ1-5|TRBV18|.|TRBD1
CASSPKTGAQPQHF
TGTGCCAGCTCGCCTAAGACAGGGGCCCAGCCCCAGCATTTT
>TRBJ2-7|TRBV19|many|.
CASSSLGGNEQYF
TGTGCCAGTAGTAGTCTTGGAGGGAACGAGCAGTACTTC
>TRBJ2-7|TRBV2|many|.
CASSGNYEQYF
TGTGCCAGCAGTGGTAATTACGAGCAGTACTTC
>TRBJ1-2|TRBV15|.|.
CATSRARLGGYTF
TGTGCCACCAGCAGAGCGCGCCTGGGGGGCTACACCTTC
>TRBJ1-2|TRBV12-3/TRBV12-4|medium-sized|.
CASSFQGYGYTF
TGTGCCAGCAGTTTCCAGGGCTATGGCTACACCTTC
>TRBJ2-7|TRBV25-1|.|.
CASSESRTTYEQYF
TGTGCCAGCAGTGAATCGAGAACGACCTACGAGCAGTACTTC
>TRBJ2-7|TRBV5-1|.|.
CASSTYEQYF
TGCGCCAGCAGCACCTACGAGCAGTACTTC
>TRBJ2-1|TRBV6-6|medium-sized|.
CASEGRVNNEQFF
TGTGCCAGCGAGGGACGCGTCAACAATGAGCAGTTCTTC
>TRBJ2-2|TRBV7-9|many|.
CASTPRGVSANTGELFF
TGTGCCAGCACCCCAAGGGGGGTATCGGCTAACACCGGGGAGCTGTTTTTT
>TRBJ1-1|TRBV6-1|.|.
CASTSAGTEAFF
TGTGCCAGCACCTCAGCGGGCACTGAAGCTTTCTTT
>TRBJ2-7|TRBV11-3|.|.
CASSLRGTYEQYF
TGTGCCAGCAGCCTGAGGGGCACCTACGAGCAGTACTTC
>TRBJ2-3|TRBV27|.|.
CASSFLVNVDTQYF
TGTGCCAGCAGCTTTTTAGTAAATGTAGATACGCAGTATTTT
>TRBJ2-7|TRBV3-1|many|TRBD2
CASSRDYGTQYF
TGTGCCAGCAGTAGGGACTACGGAACGCAGTACTTC
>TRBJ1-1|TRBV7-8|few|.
CANQAPNTEAFF
TGTGCCAACCAGGCACCGAACACTGAAGCTTTCTTT
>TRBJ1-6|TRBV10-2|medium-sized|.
CASSDEVLGSPLHF
TGCGCCAGCAGTGATGAAGTACTAGGGTCACCCCTCCACTTT
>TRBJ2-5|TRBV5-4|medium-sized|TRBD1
CASSVETGSQETQYF
TGTGCCAGCAGCGTTGAGACAGGGTCCCAAGAGACCCAGTACTTC
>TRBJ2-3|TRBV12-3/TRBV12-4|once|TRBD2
CASGDRRRGLVSDTQYF
TGTGCCAGCGGAGACCGGAGACGGGGACTAGTATCAGATACGCAGTATTTT
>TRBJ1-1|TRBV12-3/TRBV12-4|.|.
CASSPWGNTEAFF
TGTGCCAGCAGCCCTTGGGGGAACACTGAAGCTTTCTTT
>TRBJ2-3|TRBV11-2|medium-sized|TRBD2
CASSLGAGGFTDTQYF
TGTGCCAGCAGCTTAGGGGCGGGAGGGTTCACAGATACGCAGTATTTT
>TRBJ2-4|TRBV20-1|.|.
CSAPSATSTGRVAKNIQYF
TGCAGTGCCCCATCCGCCACGTCCACGGGGCGGGTCGCCAAAAACATTCAGTACTTC
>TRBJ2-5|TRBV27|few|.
CASSLSGNQETQYF
TGTGCCAGCAGTTTATCGGGGAACCAAGAGACCCAGTACTTC
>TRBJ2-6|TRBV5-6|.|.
CASSLASGANVLTF
TGTGCCAGCAGCTTGGCCTCTGGGGCCAACGTCCTGACTTTC
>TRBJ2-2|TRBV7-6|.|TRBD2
CASSLTSGKYTGELFF
TGTGCCAGCAGCTTGACTAGCGGGAAGTACACCGGGGAGCTGTTTTTT